A single sample is the source of the 22 T cell receptor beta chains below, sequenced in a study of radiotherapy plus CTLA-4 blockade in lung cancer. Data came from immunoSEQ multiplex PCR; TCRdb stores just in-frame clones and leaves some out. The sample holds approximately 78,000 clones, roughly 75% seen once. The source material was peripheral blood, sampled from a patient treated with radiotherapy plus ipilimumab. These receptor sequences come from a human donor with non-small cell lung cancer who had a complete response to radiotherapy plus ipilimumab.

This clone was observed a few times. J is TRBJ2-3 and V is TRBV5-1, with D possibly being TRBD2 (6 bases). Deletions cut 3 bases from V and 2 bases from J, with 13 bases between. The germline V gene encodes CDR1 SGHRS and CDR2 YFSETQ. CDR3 length: 15 residues. The CDR3 sequence is CASSSDGGNTDTQYF. The CDR3 DNA sequence: TGCGCCAGCAGCTCCGATGGGGGGAACACAGATACGCAGTATTTT.

This clone was recorded only once. The CDR3 sequence: CAIRGQGAVAEAFF. DNA for the CDR3: TGTGCCATCAGGGGACAGGGGGCTGTGGCTGAAGCTTTCTTT. This chain uses TRBV10-3 with TRBJ1-1; TRBD1 matches at 12 bases. The CDR3 length is 14 residues. Germline-derived CDR1 and CDR2 are ENHRY and SYGVKD. The V segment lost 6 bases and the J segment 6 bases; nucleotides outside the gene matches: 5.

This clone has a handful of counts. V gene TRBV11-2 combines with J gene TRBJ2-2; TRBD1 matches at 8 bases. The CDR3 has 16 residues. The germline CDR1 and CDR2 sequences are SGHAT and FQNNGV. V was pared by 0 bases and J by 6 bases, with 6 bases of the junction left unmatched. DNA of the CDR3: TGTGCCAGCAGCTTAGAGGCAGGGGGCTTATCCGGGGAGCTGTTTTTT. Protein sequence: CASSLEAGGLSGELFF. The entire variable domain, with the rest obtained from reference TRBV11-2 and TRBJ2-2, is as follows: EAGVAQSPRYKIIEKRQSVAFWCNPISGHATLYWYQQILGQGPKLLIQFQNNGVVDDSQLPKDRFSAERLKGVDSTLKIQPAKLEDSAVYLCASSLEAGGLSGELFFGEGSRLTVL.

This rearrangement joins TRBV6-6 to TRBJ2-3; 11 positions agree with TRBD2. Germline CDR1 reads MNHNY; CDR2 reads SVGAGI (reference sequence). The CDR3 is 16 amino acids. V shed 0 bases, J shed 6 bases, and the junction held 5 bases outside the gene matches. In DNA form, the CDR3 reads TGTGCCAGCAGTTACTCTAGCGGGAGGGGGAAGGATACGCAGTATTTT. It encodes CASSYSSGRGKDTQYF.

The J gene is TRBJ2-7, the V gene TRBV6-6; D gene ambiguous. Deletions cut 5 bases from V and 2 bases from J, with 10 bases between. The CDR3 spans 13 residues. CDR1 is MNHNY and CDR2 is SVGAGI in the germline V gene (reference sequence). DNA of the CDR3: TGTGCCAGCAGTGGTCAGGCTCCCTACGAGCAGTACGTC. Encoded protein: CASSGQAPYEQYV.

The CDR3 loop is CASTESGGNYGYTF. Here the CDR3 DNA reads TGTGCCAGCACGGAATCGGGTGGAAACTATGGCTACACCTTC. The chain recombines TRBV6-5 with TRBJ1-2, with D unclear. V lost 7 bases to trimming and J lost 2 bases, with 14 bases between them. The CDR3 sequence is 14 residues long. Germline CDR1 is MNHEY and CDR2 is SVGAGI.

This rearrangement joins TRBV4-3 to TRBJ2-3; 8 nucleotides agree with TRBD1. Germline V gene lookup returns CDR1 LGHNA and CDR2 YSLEER. The CDR3 is 15 residues long. With V trimmed by 5 bases and J by 3 bases, 7 bases remained unmatched. DNA of the CDR3: TGCGCCAGCAGCTCCGGGACAGGTCCTACAGATACGCAGTATTTT. This codes for CASSSGTGPTDTQYF.

CDR3 coding DNA: TGTGCCACCAGCAGCGACAGGGGGCTTTCACCCCTCCACTTT. Its translation is CATSSDRGLSPLHF. The chain has TRBV15 and TRBJ1-6; 10 nucleotides agree with TRBD1. This CDR3 is 14 amino acids long. The V and J ends lost 3 bases and 9 bases, in that order; junction bases with no gene match: 2. The germline CDR1 and CDR2 sequences are LNHNV and YYDKDF (reference sequence). Filled out from reference TRBV15 and TRBJ1-6, the complete variable domain reads DAMVIQNPRYQVTQFGKPVTLSCSQTLNHNVMYWYQQKSSQAPKLLFHYYDKDFNNEADTPDNFQSRRPNTSFCFLDIRSPGLGDTAMYLCATSSDRGLSPLHFGNGTRLTVT.

The V gene is TRBV2, the J gene TRBJ1-1; D gene uncertain. The CDR3 is made up of 12 amino acids. CDR1 SNHLY and CDR2 FYNNEI come from the germline V gene. Trimming stripped 4 bases from V and 4 bases from J, with 7 bases between. In DNA form, the CDR3 reads TGTGCCAGCAGTGGAGGAGGCACTGAAGCTTTCTTT. Translation gives CASSGGGTEAFF.

V is TRBV5-8 and J is TRBJ1-6; D might be TRBD1 (5 bases). Per germline, CDR1 SGHTS and CDR2 YDEGEE. The CDR3 runs 15 residues. V was trimmed by 3 bases and J by 7 bases, leaving 14 bases between them. CDR3 sequence: CASSSPAGVNSPLHF. The CDR3 DNA reads TGTGCCAGCAGCTCCCCCGCGGGGGTGAATTCACCCCTCCACTTT.

This clone was seen a handful of times. The chain employs TRBV7-9 and TRBJ2-5; D unresolved. In germline, CDR1 is SEHNR, CDR2 FQNEAQ (reference sequence). The CDR3 consists of 11 residues. V was pared by 6 bases and J by 5 bases, with 7 bases between. Here the CDR3 DNA reads TGTGCCAGCAGTTGGGGTGAGACCCAGTACTTC. Amino acids: CASSWGETQYF.

The V gene is TRBV4-1, the J gene TRBJ1-5, with no clear D. Germline loops: CDR1 MGHRA, CDR2 YSYEKL. Trimming removed 1 base at V and 2 bases at J, with 3 bases between. This CDR3 has 13 amino acids. CDR3 sequence reads: CASSQVGNQPQHF. In nucleotides, the CDR3 is TGCGCCAGCAGCCAAGTTGGCAATCAGCCCCAGCATTTT.

The CDR3 DNA is TGTGCCAGCAGCTTAGCGGTACTAGCGGGGGGGCCAGATACGCAGTATTTT. Its protein product is CASSLAVLAGGPDTQYF. The chain employs TRBV7-2 and TRBJ2-3; 13 positions match TRBD2. CDR3 length: 17 amino acids. Losses at the gene ends were 0 bases for V and 4 bases for J; bases not matched to a gene: 4. CDR1 is SGHTA, CDR2 FQGNSA, per germline.

The chain combines TRBV19 with TRBJ2-2; 8 bases line up with TRBD1. V dropped 3 bases and J dropped 3; count of bases not matched to a gene: 9. In germline, CDR1 is LNHDA, CDR2 SQIVND (reference sequence). The CDR3 contains 17 residues. The CDR3 here is CASSIVETGEDTGELFF. In DNA form, the CDR3 reads TGTGCCAGTAGTATTGTCGAGACAGGGGAGGACACCGGGGAGCTGTTTTTT.

The chain links TRBV5-1 to TRBJ2-6, with 10 bases identical to TRBD1. V lost 4 bases to trimming and J lost 2 bases; unmatched junction nucleotides: 6. Germline V CDR1 and CDR2: SGHRS, YFSETQ. This CDR3 comprises 17 residues. CDR3 sequence: CASSVAGTGAGANVLTF. As DNA, the CDR3 is TGCGCCAGCAGCGTAGCCGGGACAGGGGCTGGGGCCAACGTCCTGACTTTC.

This clone was counted once. The chain's CDR3 is CASSPTPGMTEAFF. CDR3 DNA sequence: TGTGCCAGCTCACCAACCCCGGGAATGACTGAAGCTTTCTTT. This sequence joins TRBV18 and TRBJ1-1; D is unclear. This CDR3 is built from 14 residues. Germline CDR1 KGHSH, CDR2 LQKENI. Between the trimmed V and J ends, which lost 2 bases and 5 bases, there was a span of 12 bases.

The J gene is TRBJ2-1, the V gene TRBV5-1, with TRBD2 identical over 9 bases. CDR1 and CDR2 from the germline V gene are SGHRS and YFSETQ. V trimming: 0 bases; J trimming: 0 bases; junction bases outside the gene matches: 4. The CDR3 sequence is 17 residues long. The CDR3 DNA reads TGCGCCAGCAGCTTGGCGCTAGCGGGGAGCTCCTACAATGAGCAGTTCTTC. It is translated as CASSLALAGSSYNEQFF.

The V and J genes are TRBV4-3 and TRBJ2-1; the match to TRBD2 covers 10 bases. The CDR3 is 18 residues long. CDR1 and CDR2 (germline): LGHNA, YSLEER. V trimming: 0 bases; J trimming: 8 bases; junction bases outside the gene matches: 13. The CDR3 region is CASSQDTSRLAGAYEQFF. In DNA form, the CDR3 reads TGCGCCAGCAGCCAAGACACCTCCCGCCTAGCGGGAGCGTATGAGCAGTTCTTC.

For this clone: Its ends do not fully match the called genes, so a read error is possible. The chain has TRBV7-7 and TRBJ2-1; possibly TRBD1 for D (6 bases). Germline V lookup: CDR1 SSHAT, CDR2 FNYEAQ (reference sequence). The CDR3 totals 14 residues. CDR3 sequence: CASSLGGPQYEQFF. The CDR3 region has the DNA TGTGCTAGCAGCTTAGGGGGACCACAATATGAGCAGTTCTTC.

This chain joins TRBV6-5 and TRBJ1-1; D might be TRBD1 (5 bases). The CDR3 consists of 15 residues. Trimming took off 4 bases at V and 1 base at J, with 13 bases between the two ends. Germline CDR1 MNHEY, CDR2 SVGAGI. The CDR3 loop reads CASSFTGTGNTEAFF. Written as DNA, the CDR3 is TGTGCCAGCAGTTTCACCGGGACCGGGAACACTGAAGCTTTCTTT.

The chain combines TRBV9 with TRBJ2-2; 8 bases line up with TRBD1. The germline V gene has CDR1 SGDLS and CDR2 YYNGEE. The ends lost 0 bases at V and 4 bases at J; junction bases unmatched: 5. This CDR3 region has 16 residues. The CDR3 loop is CASSVGQGLSTGELFF. The CDR3 DNA follows: TGTGCCAGCAGCGTAGGACAGGGGCTATCCACCGGGGAGCTGTTTTTT.

The chain recombines TRBV27 with TRBJ1-1, with 8 bases that match TRBD1. V shed 5 bases, J shed 1 base, and the junction held 9 bases outside the gene matches. Looked up from germline, CDR1 is MNHEY and CDR2 is SMNVEV (reference sequence). The CDR3 length is 16 residues. The CDR3 DNA sequence: TGTGCCAGCAGTAAATACACAGGGGGTTCGAACACTGAAGCTTTCTTT. It yields the protein CASSKYTGGSNTEAFF.